This note documents a single T cell receptor (beta chain) sequence. This clonotype was seen ten or more times. Its antigen is currently not known. Per-nucleotide qualities are absent, and no much larger clonotype sits a single base away. The sample's time point label is to be understood as: patch test 3, about 24 weeks after DPC sensitization. The sample's treatment or condition label, in plain terms: therapeutic diphenylcyclopropenone sensitization with weekly scalp DPC. At every patch-test visit, the blood draw took place before the patch test was put on. Eligible patients were aged 18 to 70, diagnosed with alopecia, deemed suitable for DPC therapy, and excluded if pregnant. Total RNA was extracted from unfractionated whole blood collected in Tempus Blood RNA tubes. This specimen comes from a study of human T cells and chemical hapten exposure (dated by TCRdb to about 2021). Study-wide context: For sensitization, 2% DPC in acetone was applied to a roughly 2 cm by roughly 2 cm area of upper inner arm skin. Patients additionally received weekly therapeutic DPC doses to the scalp throughout the approximately 25-week study period. Patch testing was done on the upper back using Finn chambers containing 0.01% DPC, and results were scored after 6 days according to International Contact Dermatitis Research Group standards. Most of the patients in the cohort were female, and the cohort covered alopecia areata with under or over 50% scalp involvement, alopecia totalis and alopecia universalis. Libraries were pooled for sequencing, and per-sample TCR yields varied mainly because of small differences in library volumes within the pool. This study followed changes in the peripheral blood TCR repertoire in vivo during primary and secondary sensitization of alopecia patients to the hapten diphenylcyclopropenone (DPC). Blood samples were taken from patients before sensitization (week 0) and at 2, 6 and about 24 weeks after DPC sensitization. Twenty-nine alopecia patients provided blood for TCR sequencing at one to four time points (pre-sensitization, 2, 6 and 24 weeks).

CDR1 is given as MNHEY and CDR2 as SVGAGI, both from the germline V gene. Clipping removes 5 bases from V and 4 bases from J, with 8 as the unmatched junction base count. From the cysteine up to the phenylalanine, the CDR3 has a length of 15 residues. Only the CDR3 DNA stays, 45 bases, in frame from base 1. The library was obtained by RACE. Sequencing instrument: NextSeq 500. During library preparation, unique molecular identifiers were attached to individual cDNA molecules so that TCRs could be counted quantitatively and reproducibly. Each blood RNA sample was used to sequence both TCR alpha and TCR beta chains. Processing in the source paper ran as follows. Samples had a median of 95,638 TCRs, with a range from about 23,224 to 750,000. V, J and CDR3 annotation of the TCR reads was carried out using the Decombinator software suite. For PS versus PT1 abundance plots, all samples were subsampled to the same number of TCRs (28,000). TCRs were defined as expanded if absent before sensitization and observed at least eight times at the 2-week time point. The raw public reads went through TCRdb reprocessing: fastp at Q25, MiXCR clone calling, in-frame beta chains kept. For every CDR3 protein sequence, its rows merge into one entry that carries the most common genes and DNA. The V and J calls shown here were made by TCRdb, not taken from the authors' results. Present in this sample are roughly 62,000 distinct CDR3 sequences, roughly an eighth of which were seen just once. The ten biggest clones cover 2.4% of the sample.

Study-wide conclusions, independent of this receptor: The number of TCRs above 1 in 1000 frequency did not change with DPC sensitization; there was no evidence of global repertoire structure alterations. Patch test score was positively correlated with the number of PT1 expanded TCRs, with significance at thresholds 8, 16 and 32 but not at 4. Expanded TCRs formed significantly more large CDR3 similarity clusters than pre-sensitization or healthy control sets, consistent with antigen-driven responses. Alopecia, a presumed autoimmune disease, was present in all patients, so the immune response of the patients might differ from that of healthy individuals. After repeated subsampling, the strength of the expansion versus patch-test correlation and the threshold at which it became significant changed.

The rearranged chain carries TRBV6-5 and TRBJ1-5; 7 bases in the middle match TRBD1. The clonotype originates from a man in his thirties or forties with alopecia areata. Some clones in this sample may be carry-over from other donors' samples. Sample: whole blood, taken in connection with sensitization to the hapten diphenylcyclopropenone (DPC). CDR3 loop: CASSKNPGQNQPQHF. The DNA is as follows: TGTGCCAGCAGTAAAAATCCGGGACAGAATCAGCCCCAGCATTTT.